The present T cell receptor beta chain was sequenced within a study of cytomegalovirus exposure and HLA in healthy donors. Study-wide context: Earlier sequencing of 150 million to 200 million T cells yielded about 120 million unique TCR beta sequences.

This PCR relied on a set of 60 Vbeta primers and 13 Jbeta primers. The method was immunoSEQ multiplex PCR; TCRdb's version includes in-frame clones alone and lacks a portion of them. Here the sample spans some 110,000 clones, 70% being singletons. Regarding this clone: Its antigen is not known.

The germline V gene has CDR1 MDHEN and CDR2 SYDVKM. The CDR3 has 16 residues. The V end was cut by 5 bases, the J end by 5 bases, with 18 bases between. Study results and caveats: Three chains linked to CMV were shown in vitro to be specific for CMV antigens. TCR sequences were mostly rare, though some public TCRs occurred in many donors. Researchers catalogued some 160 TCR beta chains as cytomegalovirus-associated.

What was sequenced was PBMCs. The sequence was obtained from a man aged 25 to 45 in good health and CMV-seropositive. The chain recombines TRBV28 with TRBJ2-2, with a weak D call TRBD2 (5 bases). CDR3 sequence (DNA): TGTGCCAGCAGTACCGCGGGTGAGGGCTCTACCGGGGAGCTGTTTTTT. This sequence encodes CASSTAGEGSTGELFF. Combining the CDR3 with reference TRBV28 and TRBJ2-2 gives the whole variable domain DVKVTQSSRYLVKRTGEKVFLECVQDMDHENMFWYRQDPGLGLRLIYFSYDVKMKEKGDIPEGYSVSREKKERFSLILESASTNQTSMYLCASSTAGEGSTGELFFGEGSRLTVL.